This T cell receptor beta chain comes out of a study of PD-1 blockade in mismatch repair-deficient tumors. PCR or immunohistochemistry showed mismatch repair deficiency in every enrolled patient. CDR1 is SGHVS, CDR2 FQNEAQ, per germline. The CDR3 runs 15 residues. With 2 bases removed from V and 4 bases from J, the gap between germline ends came to 12 bases. Comment on this clone: No antigen is known for it.

Study-level findings and limits: Rapid post-treatment expansion, then contraction, generally preceding radiologic response, marked tumor-resident clones.

The repertoire was sequenced with immunoSEQ multiplex PCR; TCRdb's copy has only in-frame clones and lacks some. Of approximately 130,000 clones listed, around 83% are singletons. The source of this sequence is an adult with mismatch repair-deficient cancer. V usage is TRBV7-8 and J usage is TRBJ1-3; D is possibly TRBD1 (6 bases). Sequencing used peripheral blood, obtained 44 weeks after starting pembrolizumab. The CDR3 coding sequence is TGTGCCAGCAGCTTATACGGGGGCGCGGGAAACACCATATATTTT. This codes for CASSLYGGAGNTIYF.